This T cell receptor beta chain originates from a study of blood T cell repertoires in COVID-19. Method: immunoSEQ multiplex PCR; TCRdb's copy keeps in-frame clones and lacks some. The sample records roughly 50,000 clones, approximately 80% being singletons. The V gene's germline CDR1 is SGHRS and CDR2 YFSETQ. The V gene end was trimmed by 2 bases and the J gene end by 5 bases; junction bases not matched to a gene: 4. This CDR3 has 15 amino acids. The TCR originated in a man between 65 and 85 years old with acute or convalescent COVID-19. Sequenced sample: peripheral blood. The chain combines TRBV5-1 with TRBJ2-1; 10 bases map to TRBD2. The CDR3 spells CASSFGLAANNEQFF. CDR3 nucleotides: TGCGCCAGCAGCTTTGGACTAGCGGCGAACAATGAGCAGTTCTTC.